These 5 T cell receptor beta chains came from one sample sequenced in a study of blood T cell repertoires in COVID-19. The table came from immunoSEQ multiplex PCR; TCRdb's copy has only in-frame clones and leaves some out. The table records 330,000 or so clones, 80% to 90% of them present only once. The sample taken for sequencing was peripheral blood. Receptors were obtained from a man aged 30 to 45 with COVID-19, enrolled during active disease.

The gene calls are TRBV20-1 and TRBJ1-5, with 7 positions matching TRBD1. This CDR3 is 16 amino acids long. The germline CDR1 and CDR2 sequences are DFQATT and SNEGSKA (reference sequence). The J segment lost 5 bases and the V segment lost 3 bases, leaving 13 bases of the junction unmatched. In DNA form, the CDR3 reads TGCAGTGCTAGTAGAAGTCAGGGGGTCCTTGATCAGCCCCAGCATTTT. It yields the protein CSASRSQGVLDQPQHF.

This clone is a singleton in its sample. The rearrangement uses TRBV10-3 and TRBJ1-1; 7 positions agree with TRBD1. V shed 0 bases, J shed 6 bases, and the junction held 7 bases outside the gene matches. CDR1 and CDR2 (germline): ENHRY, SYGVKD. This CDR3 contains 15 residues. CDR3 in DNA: TGTGCCATCAGTGAGTCGACAGGGTCGATCGCTGAAGCTTTCTTT. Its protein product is CAISESTGSIAEAFF.

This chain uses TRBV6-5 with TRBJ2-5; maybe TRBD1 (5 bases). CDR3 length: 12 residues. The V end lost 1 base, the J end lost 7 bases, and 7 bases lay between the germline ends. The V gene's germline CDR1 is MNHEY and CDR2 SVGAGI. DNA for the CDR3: TGTGCCAGCAGTTACTTGCAGGGGACCCAGTACTTC. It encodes CASSYLQGTQYF.

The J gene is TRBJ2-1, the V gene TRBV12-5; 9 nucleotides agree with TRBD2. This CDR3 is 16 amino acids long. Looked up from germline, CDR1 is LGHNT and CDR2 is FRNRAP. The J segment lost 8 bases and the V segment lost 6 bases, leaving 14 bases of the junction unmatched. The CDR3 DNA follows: TGTGCTAGTGGCCCCTCACTGCGCGGGAGGGCCGATGAGCAGTTCTTC. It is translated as CASGPSLRGRADEQFF.

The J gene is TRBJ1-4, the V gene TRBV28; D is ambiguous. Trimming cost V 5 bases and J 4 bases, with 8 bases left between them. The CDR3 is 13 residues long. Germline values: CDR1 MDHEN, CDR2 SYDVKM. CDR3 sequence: CASSTGLNEKLFF. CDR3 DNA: TGTGCCAGCAGTACCGGACTTAATGAAAAACTGTTTTTT.